The present TCR beta chain was sequenced within a study of blood T cell repertoires in COVID-19. Turning to the study itself: COVID-19 samples collected from the United States, Italy and Spain covered acute and convalescent phases. In each case, the material was cDNA or gDNA derived from T cells, B-cell-depleted T cells, or PBMCs.

Clones were sequenced by immunoSEQ multiplex PCR, and TCRdb holds only the in-frame ones, with some missing. The table shows about 130,000 clones, with about 76% occurring only once. Comment on this clone: The sample has other DNA sequences that encode this CDR3 too.

Germline-derived CDR1 and CDR2 are LNHDA and SQIVND (reference sequence). J was trimmed by 2 bases and V by 4 bases; bases with no gene match: 1. The CDR3 runs to 14 residues. This TCR derives from a man older than 75 with acute or convalescent COVID-19. This chain links TRBV19 with TRBJ2-7, with 11 bases matching TRBD1. The material sequenced was peripheral blood. CDR3 coding DNA: TGTGCCAGTAGTACGGGACAGGGGGCCTACGAGCAGTACTTC. This codes for CASSTGQGAYEQYF.